This T cell receptor (beta chain) was sequenced during a study of shared clonotypes between healthy human individuals. Recent vaccinations or acute infections were absent in the healthy HIV-negative adult donors. Study results and limitations: Only blood underwent sampling, and tissue repertoires likely differ.

TCRdb keeps only in-frame clones here, not all; method: immunoSEQ multiplex PCR. This sample has around 700,000 clones, with 73% found just once. In its sample, this clone was seen a few times. Its antigen remains unidentified. Other DNA variants within this sample encode the same CDR3. This CDR3 region has 15 residues. V gave up 5 bases and J gave up 2 bases; unmatched junction bases: 4. Germline loops: CDR1 SGHTA, CDR2 FQGTGA. This clonotype was obtained from a woman aged 30 to 39 in good health. This chain uses TRBV7-3 with TRBJ2-3; 10 bases fit TRBD2. Sequencing was done on a sample of memory CD4+ T cells sorted from blood. Sample subset: CD45RA-negative fraction. CDR3 region: CASSPAGGPTDTQYF. As DNA, the CDR3 is TGTGCCAGCAGCCCAGCGGGAGGGCCCACAGATACGCAGTATTTT.